The sample holds a few counts of the clone carrying this TCR beta chain. The sample comes from a study of T cells in Graves' hyperthyroidism and ophthalmopathy. Uncontrolled infection, other autoimmune disease, pregnancy or lactation excluded patients. The germline gives CDR1 SGHNT, CDR2 YENEEA. The germline V and J ends were trimmed by 7 bases and 0 bases, with 10 bases remaining between them. The CDR3 is made up of 14 amino acids. From RNA transcripts, TCR beta CDR3 regions were amplified. The HTBI primer set served for first-round RT-PCR of the TCR CDR3. TCRdb analysed the multiplex PCR reads with MiXCR anew, one entry per CDR3 protein. Of about 620,000 distinct CDR3 sequences listed, roughly 17% are singletons.

This chain joins TRBV11-3 and TRBJ2-1; D is unclear. The source of this sequence is a woman between 25 and 40 years old with Graves' hyperthyroidism. The specimen sequenced was blood. In DNA form, the CDR3 reads TGTGCCAGCACATCCCCGGTCTCCTACAATGAGCAGTTCTTC. Protein: CASTSPVSYNEQFF.